Only one count was recorded for the clone carrying this T cell receptor beta chain. Its antigen is as yet unknown. This sample is part of a study of cytomegalovirus exposure and HLA in healthy donors. General observations from the study: It emerged from a later analysis that several of the most significant clusters appeared to be linked to common viral pathogens. DRB1 had the most TCR associations and HLA-C the fewest, a later analysis found, with rates varying by HLA locus.

V was pared by 5 bases and J by 2 bases, with 5 bases of the junction left unmatched. Germline values: CDR1 SGHVS, CDR2 FNYEAQ. The CDR3 is 15 residues long. Vbeta (60) and Jbeta (13) primers were used in the PCR. Sequencing was performed with immunoSEQ multiplex PCR; in TCRdb, only in-frame clones are kept and a portion is missing. The sample records about 110,000 clones, 50% to 70% being singletons. Sequencing input: PBMCs. This clonotype was obtained from a man between 25 and 39 years old in good health and CMV-seropositive. This sequence joins TRBV7-6 and TRBJ1-5; 8 bases line up with TRBD1. The CDR3 spells CASSDETGGNQPQHF. As DNA, the CDR3 is TGTGCCAGCAGCGACGAGACAGGGGGCAATCAGCCCCAGCATTTT.